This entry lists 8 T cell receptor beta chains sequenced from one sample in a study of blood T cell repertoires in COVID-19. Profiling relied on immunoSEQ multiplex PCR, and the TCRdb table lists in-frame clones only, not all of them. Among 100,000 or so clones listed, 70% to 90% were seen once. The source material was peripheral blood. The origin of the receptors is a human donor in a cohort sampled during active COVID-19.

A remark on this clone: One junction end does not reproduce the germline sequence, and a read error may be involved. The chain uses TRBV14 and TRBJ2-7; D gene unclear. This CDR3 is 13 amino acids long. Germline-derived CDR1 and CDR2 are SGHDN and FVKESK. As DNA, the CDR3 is TGTGCCAGCAGCCAAGGGTATAATTGGGCCGAAAGCTTC. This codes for CASSQGYNWAESF.

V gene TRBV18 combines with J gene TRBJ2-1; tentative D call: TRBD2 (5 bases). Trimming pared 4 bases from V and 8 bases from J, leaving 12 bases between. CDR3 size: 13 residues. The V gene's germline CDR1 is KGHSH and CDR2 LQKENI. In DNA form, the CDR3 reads TGTGCCAGCTCACTTCTCCAGGACTATGAGCAGTTCTTC. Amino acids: CASSLLQDYEQFF.

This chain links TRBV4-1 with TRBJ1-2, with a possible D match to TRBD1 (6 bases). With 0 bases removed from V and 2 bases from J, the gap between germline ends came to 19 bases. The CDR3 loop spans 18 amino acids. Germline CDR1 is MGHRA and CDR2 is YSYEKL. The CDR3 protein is CASSQELVRTALNYGYTF. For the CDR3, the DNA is TGCGCCAGCAGCCAAGAGTTGGTTCGGACAGCGTTAAACTATGGCTACACCTTC.

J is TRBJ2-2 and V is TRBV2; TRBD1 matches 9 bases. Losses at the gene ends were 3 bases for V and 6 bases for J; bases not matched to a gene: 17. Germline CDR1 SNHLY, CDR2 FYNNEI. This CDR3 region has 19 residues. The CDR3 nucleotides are TGTGCCAGCAGTGATGTCGTCCTGTATACAGGGGGCCCCGCCGGGGAGCTGTTTTTT. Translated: CASSDVVLYTGGPAGELFF. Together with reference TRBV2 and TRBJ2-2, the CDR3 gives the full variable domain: EPEVTQTPSHQVTQMGQEVILRCVPISNHLYFYWYRQILGQKVEFLVSFYNNEISEKSEIFDDQFSVERPDGSNFTLKIRSTKLEDSAMYFCASSDVVLYTGGPAGELFFGEGSRLTVL.

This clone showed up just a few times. CDR3 sequence: CASSEPGGTNEKLFF. CDR3 in DNA: TGTGCCAGCAGTGAACCGGGGGGAACTAATGAAAAACTGTTTTTT. V usage is TRBV6-1 and J usage is TRBJ1-4, with D possibly matching TRBD1 (5 bases). V was clipped by 2 bases and J by 1 base, with 8 bases between them. The CDR3 contains 15 residues. Germline V CDR1 and CDR2: MNHNS, SASEGT.

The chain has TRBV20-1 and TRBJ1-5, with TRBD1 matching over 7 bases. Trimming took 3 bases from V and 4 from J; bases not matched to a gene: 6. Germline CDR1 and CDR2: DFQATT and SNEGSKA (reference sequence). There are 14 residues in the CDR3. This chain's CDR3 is CSASHGQVNQPQHF. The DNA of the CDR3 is TGCAGTGCTAGTCACGGACAGGTGAATCAGCCCCAGCATTTT.

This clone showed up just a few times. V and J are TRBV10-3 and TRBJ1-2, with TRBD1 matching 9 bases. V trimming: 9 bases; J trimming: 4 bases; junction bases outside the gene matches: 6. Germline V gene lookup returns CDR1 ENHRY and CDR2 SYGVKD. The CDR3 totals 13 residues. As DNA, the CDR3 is TGTGCCATAGGGACAGGGACGAGCTATGGCTACACCTTC. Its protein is CAIGTGTSYGYTF.

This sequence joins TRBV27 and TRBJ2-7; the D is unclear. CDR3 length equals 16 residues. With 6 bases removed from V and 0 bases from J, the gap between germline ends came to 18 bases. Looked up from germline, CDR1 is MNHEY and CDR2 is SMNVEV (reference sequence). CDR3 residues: CASSPPLFSSSYEQYF. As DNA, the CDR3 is TGTGCCAGCAGCCCCCCCCTATTCTCGAGCTCCTACGAGCAGTACTTC.